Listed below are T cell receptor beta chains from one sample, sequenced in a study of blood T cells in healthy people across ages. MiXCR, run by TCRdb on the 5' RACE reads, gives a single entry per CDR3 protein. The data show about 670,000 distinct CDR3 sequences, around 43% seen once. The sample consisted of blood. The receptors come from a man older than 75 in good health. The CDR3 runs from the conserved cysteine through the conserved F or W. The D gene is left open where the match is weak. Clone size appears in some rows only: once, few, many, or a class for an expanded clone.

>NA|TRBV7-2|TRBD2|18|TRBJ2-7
TGTGCCAGCAGCTCTTCGAGCCGACTAAGCGGGAGGGCCTACGAGCAGTACTTC
CASSSSSRLSGRAYEQYF
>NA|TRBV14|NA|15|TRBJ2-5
TGTGCCAGCAGCCAACCGGGCCGAGGAGGGCAGATCCAGTACTTC
CASSQPGRGGQIQYF
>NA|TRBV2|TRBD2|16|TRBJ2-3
TGTGCCAGCGCACCTCGTGCGGGAGGGAACACAGATACGCAGTATTTT
CASAPRAGGNTDTQYF
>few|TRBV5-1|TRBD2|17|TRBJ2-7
TGCGCCAGCAGCCCGGGTCCAACTAGCGGGAGCTTATACGAGCAGTACTTC
CASSPGPTSGSLYEQYF
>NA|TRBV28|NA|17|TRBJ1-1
TGTGCCAGCAGTTTATGGGGTCGCGGCAGGGGGAACACTGAAGCTTTCTTT
CASSLWGRGRGNTEAFF
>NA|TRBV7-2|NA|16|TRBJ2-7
TGTGCCAGCAGCTTACAGGGATCTTGGAGCTCCTACGAGCAGTACTTC
CASSLQGSWSSYEQYF
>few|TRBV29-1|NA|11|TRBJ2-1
TGCAGCGTTGACAGGGGGGCTGAGCAGTTCTTC
CSVDRGAEQFF
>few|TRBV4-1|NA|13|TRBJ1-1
TGCGCCAGCAGCCAATTCGTGAACACTGAAGCTTTCTTT
CASSQFVNTEAFF
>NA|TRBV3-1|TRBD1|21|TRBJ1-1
TGTGCCAGCAGCCAATCCGCGTTTGTGACAGGGGGATTAATCTCCAACACTGAAGCTTTCTTT
CASSQSAFVTGGLISNTEAFF
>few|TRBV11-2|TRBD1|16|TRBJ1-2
TGTGCCAGCAGCTTAGGGGGACAGGGAGCACGCTATGGCTACACCTTC
CASSLGGQGARYGYTF
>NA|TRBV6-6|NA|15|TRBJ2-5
TGTGCCAGCAGTTACTCGATGGCAGGTCGGGAGACCCAGTACTTC
CASSYSMAGRETQYF
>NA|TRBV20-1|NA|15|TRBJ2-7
TGCAGTGCTAGAGATCTGCGGGAACTTGGCTACGAGCAGTACTTC
CSARDLRELGYEQYF
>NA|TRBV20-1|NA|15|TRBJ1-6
TGCAGTGCCCGGGCCCTCTCCTCCTATAATTCACCCCTCCACTTT
CSARALSSYNSPLHF
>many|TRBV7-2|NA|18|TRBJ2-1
TGTGCCAGCAGCTTAGTACGCCTAGCTGAAGACTCCTACAATGAGCAGTTCTTC
CASSLVRLAEDSYNEQFF
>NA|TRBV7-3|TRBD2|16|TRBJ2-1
TGTGCCAGCAGCTTAAGTGGGACTAGCGGCTACAATGAGCAGTTCTTC
CASSLSGTSGYNEQFF
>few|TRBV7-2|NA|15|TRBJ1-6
TGTGCCAGCAGCGTAGGGACACACGGAGGTTCACCCCTCCACTTT
CASSVGTHGGSPLHF